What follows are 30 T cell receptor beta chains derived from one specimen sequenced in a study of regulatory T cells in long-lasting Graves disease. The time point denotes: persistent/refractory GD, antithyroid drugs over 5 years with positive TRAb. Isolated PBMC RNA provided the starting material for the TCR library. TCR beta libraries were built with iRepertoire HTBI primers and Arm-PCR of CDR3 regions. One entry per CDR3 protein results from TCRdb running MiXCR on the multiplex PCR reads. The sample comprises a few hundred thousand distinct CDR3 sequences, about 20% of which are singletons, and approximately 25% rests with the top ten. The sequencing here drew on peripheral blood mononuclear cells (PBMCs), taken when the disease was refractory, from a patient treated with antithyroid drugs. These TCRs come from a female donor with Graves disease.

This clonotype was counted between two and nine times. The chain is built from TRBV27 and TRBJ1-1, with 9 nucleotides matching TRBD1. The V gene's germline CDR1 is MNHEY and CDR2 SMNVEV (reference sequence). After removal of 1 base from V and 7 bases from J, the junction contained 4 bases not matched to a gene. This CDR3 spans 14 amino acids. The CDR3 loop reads CASSLYRGQGEAFF. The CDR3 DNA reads TGTGCCAGCAGTTTATACAGGGGGCAGGGTGAAGCTTTCTTT.

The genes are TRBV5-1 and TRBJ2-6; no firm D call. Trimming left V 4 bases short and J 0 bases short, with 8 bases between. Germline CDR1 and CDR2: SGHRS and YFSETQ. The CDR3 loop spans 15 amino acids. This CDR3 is CASSQKSSGANVLTF. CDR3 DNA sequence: TGCGCCAGCAGCCAAAAGAGCTCTGGGGCCAACGTCCTGACTTTC.

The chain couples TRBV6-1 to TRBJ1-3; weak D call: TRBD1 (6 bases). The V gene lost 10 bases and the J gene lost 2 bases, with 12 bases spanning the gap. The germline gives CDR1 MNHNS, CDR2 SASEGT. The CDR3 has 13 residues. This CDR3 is CATAPGAGNTIYF. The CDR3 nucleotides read TGTGCCACCGCTCCAGGGGCTGGAAACACCATATATTTT.

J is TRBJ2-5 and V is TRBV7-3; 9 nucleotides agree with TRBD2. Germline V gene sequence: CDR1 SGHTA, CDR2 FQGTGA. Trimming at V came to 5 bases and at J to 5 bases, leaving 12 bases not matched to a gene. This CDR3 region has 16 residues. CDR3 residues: CASSPGAGGPGETQYF. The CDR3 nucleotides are TGTGCCAGCAGCCCAGGGGCGGGAGGGCCGGGGGAGACCCAGTACTTC.

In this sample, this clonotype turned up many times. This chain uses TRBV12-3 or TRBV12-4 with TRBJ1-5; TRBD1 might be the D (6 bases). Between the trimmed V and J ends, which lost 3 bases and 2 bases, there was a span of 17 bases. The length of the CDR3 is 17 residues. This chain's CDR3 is CASSFLQGGLGNQPQHF. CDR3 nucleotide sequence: TGTGCCAGCAGTTTTCTACAGGGAGGGCTGGGCAATCAGCCCCAGCATTTT.

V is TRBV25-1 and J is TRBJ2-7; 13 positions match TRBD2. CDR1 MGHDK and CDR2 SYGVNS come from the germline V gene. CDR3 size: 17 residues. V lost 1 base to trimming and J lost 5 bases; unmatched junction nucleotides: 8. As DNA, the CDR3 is TGTGCCAGCAGTGAATCCGGACTAGCGGGAGTCCCTCACGAGCAGTACTTC. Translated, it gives CASSESGLAGVPHEQYF.

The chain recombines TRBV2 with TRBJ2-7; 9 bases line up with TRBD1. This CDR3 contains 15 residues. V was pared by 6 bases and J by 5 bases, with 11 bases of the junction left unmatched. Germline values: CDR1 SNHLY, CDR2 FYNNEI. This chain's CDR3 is CASSSGTGNFHEQYF. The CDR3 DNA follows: TGTGCCAGCAGCTCCGGGACAGGGAACTTCCACGAGCAGTACTTC. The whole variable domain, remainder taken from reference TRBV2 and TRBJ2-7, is EPEVTQTPSHQVTQMGQEVILRCVPISNHLYFYWYRQILGQKVEFLVSFYNNEISEKSEIFDDQFSVERPDGSNFTLKIRSTKLEDSAMYFCASSSGTGNFHEQYFGPGTRLTVT.

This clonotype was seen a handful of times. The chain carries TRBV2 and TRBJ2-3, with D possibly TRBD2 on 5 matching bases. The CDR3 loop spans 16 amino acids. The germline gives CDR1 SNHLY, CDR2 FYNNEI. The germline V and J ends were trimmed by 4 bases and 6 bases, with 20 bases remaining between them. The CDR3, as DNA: TGTGCCAGCAGTGTCCCCCGCGTGGAGGCCACGGATACGCAGTATTTT. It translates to CASSVPRVEATDTQYF.

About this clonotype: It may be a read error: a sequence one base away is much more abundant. CDR3 region: CASSNSLGGVLFF. CDR3 DNA: TGTGCCAGCAGCAATTCCCTAGGCGGGGTGCTGTTTTTT. The V gene is TRBV7-2, the J gene TRBJ2-2; D is possibly TRBD2 (6 bases). Germline V lookup: CDR1 SGHTA, CDR2 FQGNSA. There are 13 residues in the CDR3.

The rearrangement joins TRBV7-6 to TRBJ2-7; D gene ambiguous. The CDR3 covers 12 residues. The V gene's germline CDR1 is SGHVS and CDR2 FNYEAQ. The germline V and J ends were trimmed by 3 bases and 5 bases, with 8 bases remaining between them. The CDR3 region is CASSLSSNEQYF. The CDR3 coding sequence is TGTGCCAGCAGCTTGTCTAGTAACGAGCAGTACTTC.

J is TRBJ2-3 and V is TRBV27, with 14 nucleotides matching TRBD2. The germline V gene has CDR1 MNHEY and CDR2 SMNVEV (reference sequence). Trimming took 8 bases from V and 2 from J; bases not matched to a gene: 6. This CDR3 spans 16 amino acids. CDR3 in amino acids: CASLGLAGGTTDTQYF. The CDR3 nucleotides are TGTGCCAGCCTAGGACTAGCGGGAGGCACCACAGATACGCAGTATTTT.

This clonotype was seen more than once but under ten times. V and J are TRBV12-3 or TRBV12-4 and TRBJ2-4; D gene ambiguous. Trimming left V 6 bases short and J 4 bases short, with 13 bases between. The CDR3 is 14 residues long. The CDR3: CASRLVAGKNIQYF. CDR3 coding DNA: TGTGCCAGCAGGCTTGTGGCTGGGAAAAACATTCAGTACTTC.

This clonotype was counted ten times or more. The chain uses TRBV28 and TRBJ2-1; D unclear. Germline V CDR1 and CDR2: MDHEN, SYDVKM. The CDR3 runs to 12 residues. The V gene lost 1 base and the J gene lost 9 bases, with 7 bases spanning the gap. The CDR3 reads CASSLLLTEQFF. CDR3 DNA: TGTGCCAGCAGTTTATTGTTAACTGAGCAGTTCTTC.

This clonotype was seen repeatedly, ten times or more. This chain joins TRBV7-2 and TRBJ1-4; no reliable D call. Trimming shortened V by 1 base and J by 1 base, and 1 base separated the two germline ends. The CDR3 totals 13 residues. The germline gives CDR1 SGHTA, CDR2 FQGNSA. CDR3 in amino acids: CASSLGTNEKLFF. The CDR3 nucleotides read TGTGCCAGCAGCTTAGGAACTAATGAAAAACTGTTTTTT.

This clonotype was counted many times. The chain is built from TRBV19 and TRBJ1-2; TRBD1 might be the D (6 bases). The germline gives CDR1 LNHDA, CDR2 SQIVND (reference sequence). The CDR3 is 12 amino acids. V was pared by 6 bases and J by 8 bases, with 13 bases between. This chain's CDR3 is CASSPPRGGYTF. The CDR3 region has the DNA TGTGCCAGTAGCCCCCCCAGGGGAGGCTACACCTTC.

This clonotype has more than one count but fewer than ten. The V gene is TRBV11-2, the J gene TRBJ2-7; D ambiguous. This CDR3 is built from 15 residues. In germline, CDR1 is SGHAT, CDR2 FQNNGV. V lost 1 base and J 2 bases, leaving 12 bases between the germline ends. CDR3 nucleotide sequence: TGTGCCAGCAGCTTAGGTTTCGACTCGACCTACGAGCAGTACTTC. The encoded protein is CASSLGFDSTYEQYF.

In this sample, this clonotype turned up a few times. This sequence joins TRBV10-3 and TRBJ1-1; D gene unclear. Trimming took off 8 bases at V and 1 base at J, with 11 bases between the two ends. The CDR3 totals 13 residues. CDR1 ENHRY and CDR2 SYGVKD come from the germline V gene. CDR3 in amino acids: CAIRGTENTEAFF. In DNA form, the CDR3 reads TGTGCCATCCGGGGTACAGAGAACACTGAAGCTTTCTTT.

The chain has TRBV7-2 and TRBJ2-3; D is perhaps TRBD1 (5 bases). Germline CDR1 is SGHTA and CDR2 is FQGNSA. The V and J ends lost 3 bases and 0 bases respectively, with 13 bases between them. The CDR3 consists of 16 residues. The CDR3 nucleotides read TGTGCCAGCAGCTTGAACTTCGACAGCAGCACAGATACGCAGTATTTT. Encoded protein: CASSLNFDSSTDTQYF.

The CDR3 DNA follows: TGCGCCAGCAGCGATTTGTGGGGTAACACTGAAGCTTTCTTT. This encodes CASSDLWGNTEAFF. This chain uses TRBV5-1 with TRBJ1-1; D is ambiguous. In germline, CDR1 is SGHRS, CDR2 YFSETQ. V lost 4 bases and J 2 bases, leaving 12 bases between the germline ends. This CDR3 has 14 residues.

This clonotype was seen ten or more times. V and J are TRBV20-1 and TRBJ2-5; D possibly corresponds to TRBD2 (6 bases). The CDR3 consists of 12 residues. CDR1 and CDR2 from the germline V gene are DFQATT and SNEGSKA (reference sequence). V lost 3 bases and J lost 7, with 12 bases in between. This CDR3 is CSASYQGGTQYF. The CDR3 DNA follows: TGCAGTGCTAGTTATCAGGGAGGGACCCAGTACTTC.

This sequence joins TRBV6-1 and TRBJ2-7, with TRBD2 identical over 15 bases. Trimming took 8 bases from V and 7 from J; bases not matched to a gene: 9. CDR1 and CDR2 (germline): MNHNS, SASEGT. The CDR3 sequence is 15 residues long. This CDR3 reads CASRTSGRAESEQYF. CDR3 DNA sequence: TGTGCCAGCCGGACTAGCGGGAGGGCCGAGAGTGAGCAGTACTTC.

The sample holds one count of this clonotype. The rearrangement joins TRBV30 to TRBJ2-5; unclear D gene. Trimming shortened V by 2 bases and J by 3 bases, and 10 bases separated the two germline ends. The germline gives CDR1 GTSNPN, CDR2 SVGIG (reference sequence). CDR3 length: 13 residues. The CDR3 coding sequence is TGTGCCTGGAGTCGGAGAGAAAAAGAGACCCAGTACTTC. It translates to CAWSRREKETQYF.

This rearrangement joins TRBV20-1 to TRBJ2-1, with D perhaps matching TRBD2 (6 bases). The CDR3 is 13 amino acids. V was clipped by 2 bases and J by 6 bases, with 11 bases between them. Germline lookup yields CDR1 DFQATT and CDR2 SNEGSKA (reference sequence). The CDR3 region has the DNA TGCAGTGCTAGAAATCAACTAGCCAATGAGCAGTTCTTC. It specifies CSARNQLANEQFF.

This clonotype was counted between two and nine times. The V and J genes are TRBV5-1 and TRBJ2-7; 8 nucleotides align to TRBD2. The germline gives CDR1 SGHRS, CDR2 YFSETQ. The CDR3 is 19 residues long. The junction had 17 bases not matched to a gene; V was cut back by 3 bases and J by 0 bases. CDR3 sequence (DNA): TGCGCCAGCAGCTCTCCCAAGATTAGCGGGACGAGGCTCTCCTACGAGCAGTACTTC. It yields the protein CASSSPKISGTRLSYEQYF. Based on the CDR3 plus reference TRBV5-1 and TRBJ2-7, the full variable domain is KAGVTQTPRYLIKTRGQQVTLSCSPISGHRSVSWYQQTPGQGLQFLFEYFSETQRNKGNFPGRFSGRQFSNSRSEMNVSTLELGDSALYLCASSSPKISGTRLSYEQYFGPGTRLTVT.

CDR3 protein: CASSAGFAYTEAFF. CDR3 coding DNA: TGTGCCAGTAGCGCAGGGTTTGCGTACACTGAAGCTTTCTTT. V is TRBV19 and J is TRBJ1-1, with D tentatively TRBD1 (5 bases). CDR1 and CDR2 (germline): LNHDA, SQIVND (reference sequence). The CDR3 sequence is 14 residues long. Trimming pared 6 bases from V and 3 bases from J, leaving 14 bases between.

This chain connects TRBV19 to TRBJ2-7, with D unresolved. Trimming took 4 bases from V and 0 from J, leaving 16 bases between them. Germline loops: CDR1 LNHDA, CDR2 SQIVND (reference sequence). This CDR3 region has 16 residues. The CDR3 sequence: CASSRKQDESSYEQYF. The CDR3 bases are TGTGCCAGTAGTAGGAAGCAGGATGAAAGCTCCTACGAGCAGTACTTC.

The CDR3 DNA is TGTGCCAGCAGCTTAGGGGGAGTAACCTACGAGCAGTACTTC. This encodes CASSLGGVTYEQYF. The V gene is TRBV7-2, the J gene TRBJ2-7; tentative D call: TRBD2 (5 bases). Germline lookup yields CDR1 SGHTA and CDR2 FQGNSA. The V end was cut by 1 base, the J end by 2 bases, with 9 bases between. CDR3 length: 14 amino acids.

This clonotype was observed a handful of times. CDR3 coding DNA: TGTGCCAGCAGCTCTAGGACTACTCCCGGAGAGCAGTACTTC. It translates to CASSSRTTPGEQYF. The V and J genes are TRBV5-4 and TRBJ2-7; weak D call: TRBD2 (6 bases). The germline V gene has CDR1 SGHNT and CDR2 YYREEE (reference sequence). The CDR3 runs to 14 residues. Between the trimmed V and J ends, which lost 3 bases and 7 bases, there was a span of 17 bases.

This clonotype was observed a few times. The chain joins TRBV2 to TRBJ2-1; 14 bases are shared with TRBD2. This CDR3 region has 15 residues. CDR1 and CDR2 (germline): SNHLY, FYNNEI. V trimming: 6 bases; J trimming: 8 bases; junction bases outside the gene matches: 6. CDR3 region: CASRAPGLAGDEQFF. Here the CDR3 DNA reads TGTGCCAGCAGGGCCCCGGGACTAGCGGGAGATGAGCAGTTCTTC.

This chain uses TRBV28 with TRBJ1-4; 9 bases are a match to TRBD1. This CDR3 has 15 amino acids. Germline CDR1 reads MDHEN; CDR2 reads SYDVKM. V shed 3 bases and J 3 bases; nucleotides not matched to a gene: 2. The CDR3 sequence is CASSLGTGSNEKLFF. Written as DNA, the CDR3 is TGTGCCAGCAGTTTGGGGACAGGGTCTAATGAAAAACTGTTTTTT.